Below are 25 T cell receptor beta chains sequenced from a single sample in a study of blood T cell repertoires in COVID-19. Libraries were prepared by immunoSEQ multiplex PCR; TCRdb keeps only in-frame clonotypes and omits some of them. Here the sample spans 160,000 or so clones, about 92% being singletons. Specimen: peripheral blood. The origin of the receptors is a woman aged 60-70 years with COVID-19, enrolled during active disease.

This CDR3 is CASTLRTSGGDTQYF. As DNA, the CDR3 is TGCGCCAGCACCTTAAGGACTAGCGGGGGTGATACGCAGTATTTT. The J gene is TRBJ2-3, the V gene TRBV5-1, with 13 nucleotides matching TRBD2. V dropped 6 bases and J dropped 6; count of bases not matched to a gene: 7. CDR3 length: 15 amino acids. Looked up from germline, CDR1 is SGHRS and CDR2 is YFSETQ.

The J gene is TRBJ2-7, the V gene TRBV7-3; 10 nucleotides match TRBD1. The CDR3 spans 14 residues. Per the germline V gene, CDR1 is SGHTA and CDR2 is FQGTGA. V was clipped by 2 bases and J by 2 bases; unmatched bases: 0. The CDR3, as DNA: TGTGCCAGCAGCTTAGGGACAGGGGCCTACGAGCAGTACTTC. It is translated as CASSLGTGAYEQYF.

The chain links TRBV6-2 or TRBV6-3 to TRBJ2-5; D is possibly TRBD1 (5 bases). V shed 5 bases and J shed 4 bases, with 17 bases lying between them. The CDR3 extends over 15 amino acids. Germline values: CDR1 MNHEY, CDR2 SVGEGT. CDR3 loop: CASSTQGLGGETQYF. CDR3 nucleotide sequence: TGTGCCAGCAGTACCCAGGGCCTGGGTGGAGAGACCCAGTACTTC.

This sequence joins TRBV6-2 or TRBV6-3 and TRBJ1-1, with TRBD1 as a possible D gene (5 bases). The CDR3 runs 14 residues. V gave up 1 base and J gave up 3 bases, with 9 bases separating them. CDR1 MNHEY and CDR2 SVGEGT come from the germline V gene. CDR3: CASSYYPGDTEAFF. The CDR3 DNA follows: TGTGCCAGCAGTTACTACCCGGGGGACACTGAAGCTTTCTTT.

The V and J genes are TRBV29-1 and TRBJ1-1; 7 positions agree with TRBD1. The CDR3 contains 13 residues. The ends lost 7 bases at V and 3 bases at J; junction bases unmatched: 8. CDR1 SQVTM and CDR2 ANQGSEA come from the germline V gene. As DNA, the CDR3 is TGCAGCGCCAAAGACAGGGACGACACTGAAGCTTTCTTT. Protein product: CSAKDRDDTEAFF.

The chain has TRBV19 and TRBJ1-3, with 8 positions matching TRBD1. Per germline, CDR1 LNHDA and CDR2 SQIVND (reference sequence). V lost 5 bases to trimming and J lost 2 bases; unmatched junction nucleotides: 8. The CDR3 is made up of 16 amino acids. The CDR3 DNA sequence: TGTGCCAGTAGTCCCAGCCCGACAGGGGCTGGAAACACCATATATTTT. It is translated as CASSPSPTGAGNTIYF.

In this sample, this clone turned up once. The J gene is TRBJ2-3, the V gene TRBV5-1; 11 positions agree with TRBD2. V lost 5 bases, J lost 5 bases, and 7 bases stayed unmatched. The CDR3 contains 15 residues. CDR1 is SGHRS, CDR2 YFSETQ, per germline. CDR3 in amino acids: CASRSLAGGGDTQYF. The CDR3 DNA sequence: TGCGCCAGCAGAAGCCTAGCGGGGGGAGGAGATACGCAGTATTTT.

The chain couples TRBV7-2 to TRBJ2-7, with 8 bases fitting TRBD1. V lost 0 bases and J lost 4; bases outside the gene matches: 5. The CDR3 length is 15 residues. Germline-derived CDR1 and CDR2 are SGHTA and FQGNSA. The CDR3 here is CASSLAYRGTYEQYF. CDR3 sequence (DNA): TGTGCCAGCAGCTTAGCTTACAGGGGGACATACGAGCAGTACTTC. Complete variable domain (other parts from reference TRBV7-2 and TRBJ2-7): GAGVSQSPSNKVTEKGKDVELRCDPISGHTALYWYRQSLGQGLEFLIYFQGNSAPDKSGLPSDRFSAERTGGSVSTLTIQRTQQEDSAVYLCASSLAYRGTYEQYFGPGTRLTVT.

The chain has TRBV10-3 and TRBJ2-7; D not certain. CDR1 ENHRY and CDR2 SYGVKD come from the germline V gene. Trimming removed 2 bases from V and 5 bases from J, with 16 bases in between. This CDR3 has 15 residues. Here the CDR3 reads CAISESDISAHEQYF. CDR3 sequence (DNA): TGTGCCATCAGTGAGAGTGACATATCTGCCCACGAGCAGTACTTC.

V and J are TRBV3-1 (or the pseudogene TRBV3-2) and TRBJ1-6; D gene unclear. This CDR3 comprises 17 residues. The germline V gene encodes CDR1 LGHDT and CDR2 YNNKEL (reference sequence). V dropped 0 bases and J dropped 3 bases, with 12 bases sitting between them. The CDR3 protein is CASSQDSRYHYNSPLHF. The CDR3, as DNA: TGTGCCAGCAGCCAAGATAGTCGGTATCACTATAATTCACCCCTCCACTTT.

The chain employs TRBV5-4 and TRBJ2-2, with 7 bases aligning to TRBD1. Germline-derived CDR1 and CDR2 are SGHNT and YYREEE (reference sequence). Unmatched junction bases numbered 11, after V lost 4 bases and J lost 5 bases. The CDR3 runs to 16 residues. CDR3 loop: CASSRGGRGKTGELFF. DNA for the CDR3: TGTGCCAGCAGCCGCGGTGGCAGGGGGAAGACCGGGGAGCTGTTTTTT.

This chain links TRBV5-1 with TRBJ2-3; TRBD2 agrees at 7 bases. The CDR3 length is 16 residues. V gave up 6 bases and J gave up 0 bases; unmatched junction bases: 10. The germline CDR1 and CDR2 sequences are SGHRS and YFSETQ. For the CDR3, the DNA is TGCGCCAGCACCTTTCTGGCGGGGGACAGCACAGATACGCAGTATTTT. As protein: CASTFLAGDSTDTQYF.

V is TRBV18 and J is TRBJ1-1; no firm D call. The CDR3 length is 20 residues. CDR1 is KGHSH, CDR2 LQKENI, per germline. V was shortened by 2 bases and J by 0 bases, with 25 bases between the two germline ends. CDR3 in DNA: TGTGCCAGCTCACCAATAGGTAATGAGGCGTCAACCTACTTGAACACTGAAGCTTTCTTT. It encodes CASSPIGNEASTYLNTEAFF.

The chain's CDR3 is CASTRDSASYEQYF. As DNA, the CDR3 is TGTGCCAGCACCCGAGACAGCGCCTCCTACGAGCAGTACTTC. The chain carries TRBV6-5 and TRBJ2-7, with D tentatively TRBD1 (5 bases). Germline CDR1 is MNHEY and CDR2 is SVGAGI. Trimming took 7 bases from V and 0 from J, leaving 13 bases between them. CDR3 length: 14 amino acids.

V and J are TRBV7-9 and TRBJ2-7; possibly TRBD2 for D (6 bases). The length of the CDR3 is 15 residues. V was shortened by 5 bases and J by 6 bases, with 20 bases between the two germline ends. Germline lookup yields CDR1 SEHNR and CDR2 FQNEAQ (reference sequence). The CDR3 bases are TGTGCCAGCAGCGAAACTAGCCCCCCGAGGGTCGAGCAGTACTTC. Translating it yields CASSETSPPRVEQYF. The complete variable domain, with remaining parts taken from reference TRBV7-9 and TRBJ2-7, reads DTGVSQNPRHKITKRGQNVTFRCDPISEHNRLYWYRQTLGQGPEFLTYFQNEAQLEKSRLLSDRFSAERPKGSFSTLEIQRTEQGDSAMYLCASSETSPPRVEQYFGPGTRLTVT.

The rearrangement uses TRBV21-1 and TRBJ1-6; no check of the table's D call, TRBD1, against the DNA was made. TRBV21-1 is classified as a pseudogene. The CDR3 totals 13 residues. The chain's CDR3 is CASSRDREVSLHF. DNA for the CDR3: TGTGCCAGCAGCAGAGACAGGGAGGTATCCCTCCACTTT.

CDR3 nucleotide sequence: TGTGCCACCAGCTCGATCCCCCAGACAGGGAGTGAAAAACTGTTTTTT. It encodes CATSSIPQTGSEKLFF. The rearrangement links TRBV15 to TRBJ1-4, with TRBD1 matching over 7 bases. V dropped 5 bases and J dropped 7; count of bases not matched to a gene: 13. The CDR3 spans 16 residues. Germline V CDR1 and CDR2: LNHNV, YYDKDF (reference sequence).

The chain joins TRBV6-2 or TRBV6-3 to TRBJ2-5, with TRBD2 matching 8 bases. V lost 0 bases, J lost 3 bases, and 9 bases stayed unmatched. The germline CDR1 and CDR2 sequences are MNHEY and SVGEGT. The CDR3 spans 17 residues. The DNA for the CDR3 is TGTGCCAGCAGTTACTCTCTGGCGGGGGGCCTAAAAGAGACCCAGTACTTC. Translation gives CASSYSLAGGLKETQYF.

This chain links TRBV15 with TRBJ1-1, with D possibly matching TRBD1 (6 bases). Trimming left V 5 bases short and J 0 bases short, with 13 bases between. In germline, CDR1 is LNHNV, CDR2 YYDKDF (reference sequence). The CDR3 spans 15 residues. The CDR3 DNA sequence: TGTGCCACCAGCGAACCGGGACAAATGAACACTGAAGCTTTCTTT. It yields the protein CATSEPGQMNTEAFF.

Only one count was recorded for this clone. The chain is built from TRBV12-5 and TRBJ1-2; TRBD1 agrees at 10 bases. V dropped 6 bases and J dropped 6; count of bases not matched to a gene: 4. CDR3 length: 13 amino acids. CDR1 and CDR2 (germline): LGHNT, FRNRAP. This CDR3 reads CASGWTGGNGYTF. CDR3 DNA: TGTGCTAGTGGCTGGACAGGGGGGAATGGCTACACCTTC.

The chain links TRBV15 to TRBJ1-1, with D perhaps matching TRBD1 (6 bases). The CDR3 loop spans 13 amino acids. Trimming removed 8 bases from V and 2 bases from J, with 12 bases in between. Per the germline V gene, CDR1 is LNHNV and CDR2 is YYDKDF (reference sequence). The CDR3: CATHRVINTEAFF. CDR3 coding DNA: TGTGCCACCCACAGGGTGATCAACACTGAAGCTTTCTTT. Full variable domain (rest looked up from reference TRBV15 and TRBJ1-1): DAMVIQNPRYQVTQFGKPVTLSCSQTLNHNVMYWYQQKSSQAPKLLFHYYDKDFNNEADTPDNFQSRRPNTSFCFLDIRSPGLGDTAMYLCATHRVINTEAFFGQGTRLTVV.

The chain employs TRBV4-3 and TRBJ2-7, with D possibly being TRBD1 (6 bases). In germline, CDR1 is LGHNA, CDR2 YSLEER. CDR3 length equals 15 residues. Between the trimmed V and J ends, which lost 0 bases and 0 bases, there was a span of 9 bases. The CDR3 loop reads CASSQDRGYSYEQYF. Here the CDR3 DNA reads TGCGCCAGCAGCCAAGACAGGGGCTACTCCTACGAGCAGTACTTC.

This clone was recorded only once. The DNA for the CDR3 is TGTGCCAGCAGCTCCTTAATTAGACAGGGAAACTATGGCTACACCTTC. Amino acid sequence: CASSSLIRQGNYGYTF. The chain has TRBV11-2 and TRBJ1-2; 7 bases match TRBD1. The trim removed 4 bases at V and 2 bases at J, leaving 10 bases unmatched. This CDR3 has 16 residues. Looked up from germline, CDR1 is SGHAT and CDR2 is FQNNGV.

The chain employs TRBV7-8 and TRBJ1-2; 9 nucleotides line up with TRBD1. The V gene's germline CDR1 is SGHVS and CDR2 FQNEAQ. The CDR3 spans 17 residues. V was pared by 0 bases and J by 4 bases, with 9 bases of the junction left unmatched. The CDR3 here is CASSLAGPGQGTYGYTF. DNA for the CDR3: TGTGCCAGCAGCTTAGCCGGACCGGGACAGGGAACCTATGGCTACACCTTC.

This chain links TRBV19 with TRBJ1-1; no clear D. Germline V lookup: CDR1 LNHDA, CDR2 SQIVND (reference sequence). CDR3 size: 13 residues. The V end lost 4 bases, the J end lost 5 bases, and 11 bases lay between the germline ends. The CDR3 DNA reads as TGTGCCAGTAGTAAACAAAGAATGACTGAAGCTTTCTTT. It encodes CASSKQRMTEAFF.